What follows is one T cell receptor beta chain and its context. Sequencing used immunoSEQ multiplex PCR; TCRdb keeps in-frame clones, though not all of them. The sample shows about 2.1 million clones, approximately 94% of them seen only once. Naive CD8 cells, CD45RO-negative and positively selected for CCR7, excluded terminally differentiated effector memory CD45RA+ cells. The record originates from a study of shared clonotypes between healthy human individuals. Per the germline V gene, CDR1 is GTSNPN and CDR2 is SVGIG (reference sequence). The CDR3 consists of 11 residues. V was pared by 4 bases and J by 3 bases, with 7 bases between.

The sample taken for sequencing was naive CD8+ T cells from PBMCs. The sequence derives from a man aged 18 to 29 in good health. Some clones in this sample may be carry-over from other donors' samples. J is TRBJ2-7 and V is TRBV30, with D hard to call. In nucleotides, the CDR3 is TGTGCCTGGAAGGCGGACTACGAGCAGTACTTC. Its translation: CAWKADYEQYF.